The 19 T cell receptor beta chains below were found in one sample sequenced in a study of early T cells in non-severe SARS-CoV-2 infection. TCRdb re-analysed the 5' RACE reads in MiXCR, keeping a single row per CDR3 protein. The table lists about 82,000 distinct CDR3 sequences, roughly 13% of them singletons. What was sequenced was whole blood. All receptors derive from an adult who was a healthcare worker with PCR-confirmed SARS-CoV-2 infection or an uninfected control (not recorded which).

This clonotype was counted at least ten times. V gene TRBV29-1 combines with J gene TRBJ1-1; maybe TRBD1 (6 bases). V was clipped by 4 bases and J by 11 bases, with 17 bases between them. The CDR3 is made up of 12 amino acids. Looked up from germline, CDR1 is SQVTM and CDR2 is ANQGSEA. The CDR3 DNA sequence: TGCAGCGTTGGGACAGTCCAAAAGAGGGCTTTCTTT. As protein: CSVGTVQKRAFF.

This chain connects TRBV7-3 to TRBJ2-6, with 7 bases identical to TRBD1. Germline V gene lookup returns CDR1 SGHTA and CDR2 FQGTGA. Trimming removed 3 bases from V and 0 bases from J; junction bases left unmatched: 2. The CDR3 is 16 residues long. The CDR3 is CASSFDRASGANVLTF. The CDR3 nucleotides read TGTGCCAGCAGCTTCGACAGGGCCTCTGGGGCCAACGTCCTGACTTTC.

There are many counts of this clonotype. The V call is TRBV27, the J call TRBJ1-4; no clear D gene. This CDR3 is built from 14 residues. V was clipped by 1 base and J by 7 bases, with 10 bases between them. The V gene's germline CDR1 is MNHEY and CDR2 SMNVEV (reference sequence). This CDR3 is CASSLFDDGEKLFF. CDR3 in DNA: TGTGCCAGCAGTTTATTCGATGATGGTGAAAAACTGTTTTTT. Full variable domain (outside the CDR3, taken from reference TRBV27 and TRBJ1-4): EAQVTQNPRYLITVTGKKLTVTCSQNMNHEYMSWYRQDPGLGLRQIYYSMNVEVTDKGDVPEGYKVSRKEKRNFPLILESPSPNQTSLYFCASSLFDDGEKLFFGSGTQLSVL.

This clonotype was seen more than once but under ten times. The chain is built from TRBV7-2 and TRBJ1-6; 10 bases match TRBD1. The J segment lost 9 bases and the V segment lost 4 bases, leaving 9 bases of the junction unmatched. The CDR3 is made up of 16 amino acids. In germline, CDR1 is SGHTA, CDR2 FQGNSA. The CDR3: CASSSPRQGASSPLHF. DNA of the CDR3: TGTGCCAGCAGCTCACCAAGACAGGGGGCTTCTTCACCCCTCCACTTT.

This clonotype was counted ten times or more. The chain combines TRBV27 with TRBJ2-1, with 8 bases aligning to TRBD2. V shed 4 bases and J 6 bases; nucleotides not matched to a gene: 5. This CDR3 has 14 residues. CDR1 and CDR2 from the germline V gene are MNHEY and SMNVEV (reference sequence). The CDR3 loop is CASSSKAGVNEQFF. DNA of the CDR3: TGTGCCAGCAGTTCCAAAGCGGGAGTCAATGAGCAGTTCTTC.

This clonotype was recorded a few times. The gene calls are TRBV19 and TRBJ1-2, with TRBD1 matching 7 bases. This CDR3 spans 15 amino acids. CDR1 and CDR2 (germline): LNHDA, SQIVND (reference sequence). J gave up 1 base and V 3 bases, and 5 bases lay outside the gene matches. This chain's CDR3 is CASSMRQGVNYGYTF. CDR3 sequence (DNA): TGTGCCAGTAGTATGCGACAGGGAGTTAACTATGGCTACACCTTC. The full variable domain, in which reference TRBV19 and TRBJ1-2 provide the parts outside the CDR3, is DGGITQSPKYLFRKEGQNVTLSCEQNLNHDAMYWYRQDPGQGLRLIYYSQIVNDFQKGDIAEGYSVSREKKESFPLTVTSAQKNPTAFYLCASSMRQGVNYGYTFGSGTRLTVV.

The rearrangement uses TRBV12-3 or TRBV12-4 and TRBJ2-2; 10 nucleotides align to TRBD2. The J segment lost 1 base and the V segment lost 2 bases, leaving 7 bases of the junction unmatched. This CDR3 spans 18 amino acids. The CDR3 spells CASSLIPSGSWNTGELFF. In DNA, the CDR3 is TGTGCCAGCAGTTTAATACCTAGCGGGAGTTGGAACACCGGGGAGCTGTTTTTT.

This clonotype was counted ten times or more. The CDR3 bases are TGCAGTGCTTCTAGCGGGAGGGTCTCCTACAATGAGCAGTTCTTC. Amino acid sequence: CSASSGRVSYNEQFF. The V call is TRBV20-1, the J call TRBJ2-1; TRBD2 matches 12 bases. CDR3 size: 15 residues. In germline, CDR1 is DFQATT, CDR2 SNEGSKA (reference sequence). The V and J ends lost 5 bases and 0 bases, in that order; junction bases with no gene match: 2.

This chain connects TRBV3-1 to TRBJ2-3; TRBD2 matches 12 bases. Germline V gene lookup returns CDR1 LGHDT and CDR2 YNNKEL (reference sequence). The CDR3 has 16 residues. V lost 2 bases and J lost 1; bases outside the gene matches: 1. The DNA of the CDR3 is TGTGCCAGCAGCCAACCTAGCGGGGGGGGCACAGATACGCAGTATTTT. This gives the protein CASSQPSGGGTDTQYF.

In this sample, this clonotype turned up a few times. V gene TRBV20-1 combines with J gene TRBJ2-1; 9 nucleotides agree with TRBD2. The V gene's germline CDR1 is DFQATT and CDR2 SNEGSKA (reference sequence). Trimming took 1 base from V and 0 from J; bases not matched to a gene: 4. This CDR3 has 16 amino acids. The CDR3: CSARGGGGASYNEQFF. In DNA form, the CDR3 reads TGCAGTGCTAGAGGTGGCGGGGGGGCCTCCTACAATGAGCAGTTCTTC.

This clonotype was observed a few times. The chain recombines TRBV6-6 with TRBJ1-2; no clear D gene. V was shortened by 5 bases and J by 4 bases, with 11 bases between the two germline ends. The CDR3 totals 13 residues. The germline gives CDR1 MNHNY, CDR2 SVGAGI (reference sequence). CDR3 sequence (DNA): TGTGCCAGCAGTGACGAGGATGTCTATGGCTACACCTTC. Protein: CASSDEDVYGYTF.

This clonotype has only a few counts. The V gene is TRBV4-1, the J gene TRBJ2-7, with a tentative D call TRBD2 (6 bases). Germline-derived CDR1 and CDR2 are MGHRA and YSYEKL. V was cut by 4 bases and J by 2 bases, with 9 bases left in between. The CDR3 loop spans 13 amino acids. The CDR3 region is CASSRGTPYEQYF. The CDR3 DNA is TGCGCCAGCAGCCGTGGGACTCCCTACGAGCAGTACTTC.

The V gene is TRBV7-6, the J gene TRBJ2-1, with TRBD1 identical over 9 bases. The J segment lost 3 bases and the V segment lost 5 bases, leaving 5 bases of the junction unmatched. CDR3 size: 15 residues. CDR1 SGHVS and CDR2 FNYEAQ come from the germline V gene. The CDR3 DNA follows: TGTGCCAGCAGCACTGACAGGGGGGTCTACAATGAGCAGTTCTTC. Translation gives CASSTDRGVYNEQFF.

This clonotype showed up just once. The chain links TRBV9 to TRBJ2-5; D is uncertain. Looked up from germline, CDR1 is SGDLS and CDR2 is YYNGEE. This CDR3 has 15 residues. Trimming took off 0 bases at V and 0 bases at J, with 9 bases between the two ends. DNA of the CDR3: TGTGCCAGCAGCGTAGCCGGAGAGTACCAAGAGACCCAGTACTTC. It specifies CASSVAGEYQETQYF.

This clonotype was detected a few times. Here the CDR3 reads CAGGSNTEAFF. CDR3 nucleotides: TGTGCCGGGGGATCGAACACTGAAGCTTTCTTT. V is TRBV30 and J is TRBJ1-1, with D possibly being TRBD1 (5 bases). The CDR3 runs to 11 residues. Germline V gene sequence: CDR1 GTSNPN, CDR2 SVGIG (reference sequence). V was clipped by 8 bases and J by 1 base, with 8 bases between them. Together with reference TRBV30 and TRBJ1-1, the CDR3 gives the full variable domain: SQTIHQWPATLVQPVGSPLSLECTVEGTSNPNLYWYRQAAGRGLQLLFYSVGIGQISSEVPQNLSASRPQDRQFILSSKKLLLSDSGFYLCAGGSNTEAFFGQGTRLTVV.

CDR3 region: CASSQRTTGDTQYF. DNA for the CDR3: TGTGCCAGCAGTCAAAGGACTACCGGGGATACGCAGTATTTT. The chain recombines TRBV6-5 with TRBJ2-3; D may be TRBD2 (6 bases). CDR3 length equals 14 residues. The V and J ends lost 5 bases and 6 bases respectively, with 15 bases between them. Germline CDR1 and CDR2: MNHEY and SVGAGI.

The chain carries TRBV6-5 and TRBJ2-2; 7 bases are shared with TRBD2. CDR1 and CDR2 (germline): MNHEY, SVGAGI. The V segment lost 8 bases and the J segment 3 bases; nucleotides outside the gene matches: 9. CDR3 length equals 15 residues. The CDR3 coding sequence is TGTGCCAGCTCTAAGGGAGGGCCGGACACCGGGGAGCTGTTTTTT. This translates into CASSKGGPDTGELFF.

This clonotype was seen only a few times. The J gene is TRBJ2-2, the V gene TRBV6-1; D is ambiguous. This CDR3 is built from 16 residues. CDR1 MNHNS and CDR2 SASEGT come from the germline V gene. Trimming stripped 2 bases from V and 0 bases from J, with 10 bases between. In DNA, the CDR3 is TGTGCCAGCAGTGAATTGAGGAGTGCGAACACCGGGGAGCTGTTTTTT. Protein sequence: CASSELRSANTGELFF.

This chain uses TRBV9 with TRBJ2-3; D remains unclear. There are 14 residues in the CDR3. V gave up 2 bases and J gave up 0 bases, with 7 bases separating them. CDR1 is SGDLS, CDR2 YYNGEE, per germline. In DNA form, the CDR3 reads TGTGCCAGCAGCGTTCGTCCTAGCACAGATACGCAGTATTTT. Its translation: CASSVRPSTDTQYF.